The sequence of this T cell receptor beta chain was determined in a study of beta chain features in type 1 diabetes. The V end lost 3 bases, the J end lost 4 bases, and 13 bases lay between the germline ends. The germline V gene encodes CDR1 LNHDA and CDR2 SQIVND (reference sequence). This CDR3 contains 15 residues. Regarding this clone: The antigen is not known.

Only one heparinised blood draw was taken per donor, and its volume averaged around 120 mL. Every isolated RNA sample was fully reverse transcribed, so sequencing captured expressed TCRB transcripts. Measured with immunoSEQ multiplex PCR; TCRdb has only the in-frame clones, and not every one. The sample lists around 330,000 clones, approximately 11% occurring once. Overall study findings and caveats: Patients' naive, central memory and regulatory TCRB repertoires appeared more alike than those of healthy donors. Lower insertion and higher deletion counts appeared at VDJ junctions in type 1 diabetes patients.

The V and J genes are TRBV19 and TRBJ2-1; no clear D. Sequencing input: naive CD4+ T cells from blood. The TCR sequence derives from a young woman in good health. CDR3 DNA sequence: TGTGCCAGTAGTATCTCCGGAGAGCAGTACAATGAGCAGTTCTTC. Its protein is CASSISGEQYNEQFF.